These 18 T cell receptor beta chains originate from one sample sequenced in a study of blood T cell repertoires in COVID-19. Clones were sequenced by immunoSEQ multiplex PCR, and TCRdb holds only the in-frame ones, with some missing. This sample has approximately 270,000 clones, with around 82% found just once. What was sequenced was peripheral blood. These receptors originate from a person between 65 and 79 years old with COVID-19, enrolled during active disease.

The rearrangement uses TRBV6-6 and TRBJ2-3; 9 nucleotides line up with TRBD2. The CDR3 is made up of 17 amino acids. Trimming took 5 bases from V and 2 from J; bases not matched to a gene: 11. Germline values: CDR1 MNHNY, CDR2 SVGAGI (reference sequence). The CDR3 nucleotides are TGTGCCAGCAGTCCTCGGACTAGCGTTTGGCACACAGATACGCAGTATTTT. Its protein product is CASSPRTSVWHTDTQYF.

V is TRBV11-2 and J is TRBJ2-3; 10 nucleotides line up with TRBD2. This CDR3 spans 15 amino acids. The germline V gene encodes CDR1 SGHAT and CDR2 FQNNGV. The V gene end was trimmed by 5 bases and the J gene end by 2 bases; junction bases not matched to a gene: 4. CDR3 sequence (DNA): TGTGCCAGCAGCCAAGCGGGGGGGGTCACAGATACGCAGTATTTT. This codes for CASSQAGGVTDTQYF.

This clone was detected only once. The chain couples TRBV6-1 to TRBJ1-1; D remains ambiguous. Germline V gene sequence: CDR1 MNHNS, CDR2 SASEGT. The CDR3 runs 14 residues. Trimming shortened V by 2 bases and J by 9 bases, and 16 bases separated the two germline ends. In DNA, the CDR3 is TGTGCCAGCAGTGAACGGCAGCGCAGTACAAAAGCTTTCTTT. Translation gives CASSERQRSTKAFF.

This clone has a single count. CDR3 loop: CASSKDRARGYTF. In nucleotides, the CDR3 is TGTGCCAGCAGCAAGGACAGGGCAAGAGGCTACACCTTC. This chain links TRBV6-5 with TRBJ1-2; 8 bases are shared with TRBD1. The CDR3 runs to 13 residues. Trimming took 6 bases from V and 8 from J; bases not matched to a gene: 8. The germline V gene has CDR1 MNHEY and CDR2 SVGAGI.

This clone has just a few counts. The chain is built from TRBV28 and TRBJ1-5; D gene unclear. Trimming cost V 5 bases and J 0 bases, with 14 bases left between them. This CDR3 comprises 16 residues. CDR1 is MDHEN, CDR2 SYDVKM, per germline. The CDR3 nucleotides are TGTGCCAGCAGTAGTCACAGAGTTTATAGCAATCAGCCCCAGCATTTT. Its protein is CASSSHRVYSNQPQHF.

This clone has only a few counts. V gene TRBV6-2 or TRBV6-3 combines with J gene TRBJ2-3, with 8 nucleotides matching TRBD1. This CDR3 contains 21 residues. V shed 2 bases and J 2 bases; nucleotides not matched to a gene: 21. Per the germline V gene, CDR1 is MNHEY and CDR2 is SVGEGT. The CDR3 is CASSYPLGQGLNLAPTDTQYF. CDR3 bases: TGTGCCAGCAGTTACCCTCTAGGACAGGGCCTAAACTTAGCCCCCACAGATACGCAGTATTTT.

The chain combines TRBV19 with TRBJ1-2, with 10 bases fitting TRBD1. CDR1 is LNHDA and CDR2 is SQIVND in the germline V gene (reference sequence). Trimming took 5 bases from V and 5 from J; bases not matched to a gene: 2. The CDR3 extends over 13 amino acids. As DNA, the CDR3 is TGTGCCAGTAGTCGGGGACAGGGGTATGGCTACACCTTC. This encodes CASSRGQGYGYTF.

For the CDR3, the DNA is TGTGCCAGCAGGGAGACGGTAGCTAACTATGGCTACACCTTC. Residues: CASRETVANYGYTF. This chain uses TRBV6-5 with TRBJ1-2; D not certain. This CDR3 contains 14 residues. Germline values: CDR1 MNHEY, CDR2 SVGAGI. The V gene lost 6 bases and the J gene lost 0 bases, with 11 bases spanning the gap.

This clone has just one count. CDR3 sequence (DNA): TGTGCCACCTCTGGGATTAGCGGGAGGGCTGGAGATACGCAGTATTTT. Its protein product is CATSGISGRAGDTQYF. The chain couples TRBV19 to TRBJ2-3; 11 nucleotides agree with TRBD2. After removal of 10 bases from V and 5 bases from J, the junction contained 14 bases not matched to a gene. The CDR3 contains 16 residues. CDR1 is LNHDA and CDR2 is SQIVND in the germline V gene (reference sequence).

V and J are TRBV11-1 and TRBJ2-1; D possibly corresponds to TRBD2 (5 bases). This CDR3 comprises 15 residues. V gave up 4 bases and J gave up 6 bases, with 16 bases separating them. The germline CDR1 and CDR2 sequences are SGHAT and FQDESV (reference sequence). Written as DNA, the CDR3 is TGTGCCAGCAGCTCGGACTTTAATCACCTCAATGAGCAGTTCTTC. Its protein product is CASSSDFNHLNEQFF.

The V call is TRBV28, the J call TRBJ1-2, with D perhaps TRBD1 (6 bases). Germline CDR1 and CDR2: MDHEN and SYDVKM. The germline V and J ends were trimmed by 3 bases and 4 bases, with 9 bases remaining between them. This CDR3 has 13 residues. The CDR3 coding sequence is TGTGCCAGCAGTTTTCAACAGGGCTATGGCTACACCTTC. Translation gives CASSFQQGYGYTF.

This chain uses TRBV27 with TRBJ2-3; 7 bases are shared with TRBD1. The ends lost 6 bases at V and 6 bases at J; junction bases unmatched: 9. The germline V gene has CDR1 MNHEY and CDR2 SMNVEV (reference sequence). The CDR3 consists of 14 residues. This chain's CDR3 is CASRQQGYTDTQYF. DNA of the CDR3: TGTGCCAGCAGACAACAGGGGTACACGGATACGCAGTATTTT.

The rearrangement uses TRBV2 and TRBJ1-6; TRBD1 is a possible D gene (6 bases). Trimming cost V 9 bases and J 7 bases, with 16 bases left between them. The CDR3 runs 14 residues. The germline V gene encodes CDR1 SNHLY and CDR2 FYNNEI. For the CDR3, the DNA is TGTGCCAGGAAATTAACAGGGTCGAATTCACCCCTCCACTTT. Protein product: CARKLTGSNSPLHF.

This chain uses TRBV24-1 with TRBJ1-4; 8 nucleotides line up with TRBD1. The J segment lost 7 bases and the V segment lost 4 bases, leaving 13 bases of the junction unmatched. The CDR3 has 17 amino acids. Germline V lookup: CDR1 KGHDR, CDR2 SFDVKD. The CDR3 sequence: CATSDPQTGVDGEKLFF. CDR3 DNA: TGTGCCACCAGTGACCCCCAGACAGGGGTGGATGGTGAAAAACTGTTTTTT.

The rearrangement links TRBV5-8 to TRBJ1-4, with 9 bases aligning to TRBD1. From germline, CDR1 is SGHTS and CDR2 YDEGEE. Germline trimming cut 5 bases from V and 7 bases from J; bases unmatched to any gene: 9. This CDR3 is built from 15 residues. The CDR3 loop is CASSTTGGTGEKLFF. The DNA for the CDR3 is TGTGCCAGCAGTACTACAGGGGGCACGGGTGAAAAACTGTTTTTT. Full variable domain (outside the CDR3, taken from reference TRBV5-8 and TRBJ1-4): EAGVTQSPTHLIKTRGQQATLRCSPISGHTSVYWYQQALGLGLQFLLWYDEGEERNRGNFPPRFSGRQFPNYSSELNVNALELEDSALYLCASSTTGGTGEKLFFGSGTQLSVL.

The chain uses TRBV6-5 and TRBJ1-2; a weak D match, TRBD1 (6 bases). V lost 2 bases to trimming and J lost 2 bases, with 12 bases between them. Germline V gene data show CDR1 as MNHEY and CDR2 as SVGAGI. The CDR3 has 15 residues. The CDR3 loop reads CASSYVDSRNYGYTF. The CDR3 nucleotides read TGTGCCAGCAGTTACGTGGACAGCCGAAACTATGGCTACACCTTC.

The chain combines TRBV7-3 with TRBJ2-5, with D possibly matching TRBD2 (6 bases). Trimming cost V 6 bases and J 7 bases, with 21 bases left between them. CDR3 length: 15 residues. CDR1 and CDR2 from the germline V gene are SGHTA and FQGTGA. The CDR3 protein is CASRKVGLTEGTQYF. Here the CDR3 DNA reads TGTGCCAGCAGGAAAGTGGGACTCACGGAAGGGACCCAGTACTTC.

J is TRBJ2-3 and V is TRBV10-3, with TRBD2 matching 13 bases. Germline V CDR1 and CDR2: ENHRY, SYGVKD. V shed 3 bases, J shed 4 bases, and the junction held 10 bases outside the gene matches. This CDR3 is built from 18 residues. Here the CDR3 reads CAISDKLAGGVYADTQYF. The CDR3 DNA sequence: TGTGCCATCAGTGATAAACTAGCGGGAGGGGTTTACGCAGATACGCAGTATTTT.